One and the same sample provided the 9 T cell receptor beta chains below, sequenced in a study of blood T cell repertoires in COVID-19. The data were produced by immunoSEQ multiplex PCR, yet TCRdb's version contains in-frame clones alone and is incomplete. The sample holds approximately 250,000 clones; about 86% are singletons and the top ten take around 14%. Sequencing used peripheral blood. These receptors were collected from a woman in her 70s with COVID-19, enrolled during active disease.

This clone was seen only a few times. The J gene is TRBJ2-5, the V gene TRBV11-2, with TRBD1 matching 9 bases. The V and J ends lost 5 bases and 2 bases, in that order; junction bases with no gene match: 3. The CDR3 is 14 residues long. Germline V gives CDR1 SGHAT, CDR2 FQNNGV. The CDR3 sequence: CASSRGTGQETQYF. CDR3 in DNA: TGTGCCAGCAGCCGCGGGACAGGGCAAGAGACCCAGTACTTC.

V and J are TRBV3-1 (or the pseudogene TRBV3-2) and TRBJ2-7, with 7 bases matching TRBD1. Trimming took 0 bases from V and 8 from J; bases not matched to a gene: 10. CDR3 length: 15 residues. Per the germline V gene, CDR1 is LGHDT and CDR2 is YNNKEL (reference sequence). The CDR3 spells CASSQEGTVLRKQYF. CDR3 in DNA: TGTGCCAGCAGCCAAGAGGGGACAGTTCTCCGCAAGCAGTACTTC.

The CDR3 DNA sequence: TGTGCCAGCAAGGCGTCGGAGACCTACGAGCAGTACTTC. Translated: CASKASETYEQYF. The chain couples TRBV2 to TRBJ2-7, with D unclear. Germline V gene sequence: CDR1 SNHLY, CDR2 FYNNEI. The CDR3 loop spans 13 amino acids. The V end lost 7 bases, the J end lost 2 bases, and 12 bases lay between the germline ends. Supplemented by reference TRBV2 and TRBJ2-7, the full variable domain reads EPEVTQTPSHQVTQMGQEVILRCVPISNHLYFYWYRQILGQKVEFLVSFYNNEISEKSEIFDDQFSVERPDGSNFTLKIRSTKLEDSAMYFCASKASETYEQYFGPGTRLTVT.

V and J are TRBV19 and TRBJ1-1, with 7 bases lining up with TRBD1. Germline CDR1 LNHDA, CDR2 SQIVND (reference sequence). The CDR3 sequence is 15 residues long. V shed 5 bases and J 0 bases; nucleotides not matched to a gene: 6. CDR3 residues: CASSFLTGLNTEAFF. The DNA for the CDR3 is TGTGCCAGTAGTTTTCTGACAGGGTTGAACACTGAAGCTTTCTTT.

This clone was seen just once. V gene TRBV5-6 combines with J gene TRBJ2-2; tentatively, D is TRBD2 (6 bases). Deletions cut 4 bases from V and 6 bases from J, with 13 bases between. CDR1 is SGHDT, CDR2 YYEEEE, per germline. CDR3 size: 14 residues. The CDR3 sequence: CASSAGTPSGELFF. DNA of the CDR3: TGTGCCAGCAGCGCCGGGACTCCCTCCGGGGAGCTGTTTTTT.

In DNA form, the CDR3 reads TGTGCCACGGGAGAGGTAGGGCGCACCGGGGAGCTGTTTTTT. Its protein is CATGEVGRTGELFF. The chain links TRBV15 to TRBJ2-2; tentative D call: TRBD2 (5 bases). Per germline, CDR1 LNHNV and CDR2 YYDKDF (reference sequence). The germline V and J ends were trimmed by 9 bases and 4 bases, with 15 bases remaining between them. CDR3 length equals 14 residues.

The genes are TRBV11-2 and TRBJ2-3; TRBD2 might be the D (5 bases). Trimming cost V 1 base and J 2 bases, with 10 bases left between them. The V gene's germline CDR1 is SGHAT and CDR2 FQNNGV. The CDR3 is 15 residues long. The CDR3 coding sequence is TGTGCCAGCAGCTTAGGACCGGACTTCACAGATACGCAGTATTTT. Encoded protein: CASSLGPDFTDTQYF.

The CDR3 sequence is CASSLDWGQNYEQYF. The CDR3 DNA reads TGTGCCAGCAGCTTAGACTGGGGACAGAACTACGAGCAGTACTTC. The chain carries TRBV7-2 and TRBJ2-7; TRBD1 matches 7 bases. CDR3 length equals 15 residues. The ends lost 1 base at V and 3 bases at J; junction bases unmatched: 6. Germline V CDR1 and CDR2: SGHTA, FQGNSA.

The gene calls are TRBV4-1 and TRBJ2-5, with D unresolved. Germline-derived CDR1 and CDR2 are MGHRA and YSYEKL. The CDR3 is made up of 16 amino acids. The V gene lost 2 bases and the J gene lost 1 base, with 14 bases spanning the gap. The CDR3 DNA sequence: TGCGCCAGCAGCCAATACCTTAGCAGCAGCCAAGAGACCCAGTACTTC. As protein: CASSQYLSSSQETQYF.